The 16 T cell receptor beta chains given below trace back to one sample, sequenced in a study of human T cells and chemical hapten exposure. One entry per CDR3 protein, called by TCRdb with MiXCR from the RACE reads. The sample yields 370,000 or so distinct CDR3 sequences, around 5% seen once. As to time point: patch test 1, 2 weeks after DPC sensitization. Specified treatment: therapeutic diphenylcyclopropenone sensitization with weekly scalp DPC. The sequencing here drew on whole blood, taken in connection with sensitization to the hapten diphenylcyclopropenone (DPC). The receptors originated from a woman between 50 and 59 years old with alopecia areata. Some clones in this sample may be carry-over from other donors' samples.

This clonotype was counted many times. This chain connects TRBV2 to TRBJ1-3; TRBD1 is a possible D gene (6 bases). V shed 10 bases and J shed 4 bases, with 14 bases lying between them. The CDR3 totals 13 residues. Germline V CDR1 and CDR2: SNHLY, FYNNEI. Here the CDR3 DNA reads TGTGCCACCACCGAGGACAGAGGAAACACCATATATTTT. Translating it yields CATTEDRGNTIYF.

The chain uses TRBV18 and TRBJ2-7, with TRBD2 matching 16 bases. This CDR3 is built from 18 residues. CDR1 KGHSH and CDR2 LQKENI come from the germline V gene. Trimming took 6 bases from V and 5 from J; bases not matched to a gene: 13. CDR3 coding DNA: TGTGCCAGCTCGGCTCCGGGACTAGCGGGAGGGGGCCAGGACGAGCAGTACTTC. This translates into CASSAPGLAGGGQDEQYF.

This clonotype appeared many times. The chain joins TRBV28 to TRBJ2-6; 8 bases agree with TRBD2. CDR1 and CDR2 (germline): MDHEN, SYDVKM. CDR3 length equals 17 residues. J gave up 4 bases and V 0 bases, and 5 bases lay outside the gene matches. The CDR3 nucleotides are TGTGCCAGCAGTTTATGGGGACTAGTTAGGGGGGCCAACGTCCTGACTTTC. It specifies CASSLWGLVRGANVLTF.

This clonotype was observed many times. This chain connects TRBV6-5 to TRBJ1-5, with a tentative D call TRBD1 (6 bases). CDR1 and CDR2 from the germline V gene are MNHEY and SVGAGI. This CDR3 contains 16 residues. Trimming cost V 4 bases and J 4 bases, with 17 bases left between them. The CDR3 sequence: CASSSTGSRNNQPQHF. Written as DNA, the CDR3 is TGTGCCAGCAGTTCGACAGGCTCGCGTAATAATCAGCCCCAGCATTTT.

The chain carries TRBV5-5 and TRBJ2-7; no firm D call. Germline V gene data show CDR1 as SGHKS and CDR2 as YYEKEE (reference sequence). The CDR3 sequence is 15 residues long. V lost 0 bases, J lost 0 bases, and 10 bases lay in between. The CDR3: CASSLVAGVSYEQYF. CDR3 in DNA: TGTGCCAGCAGCTTGGTAGCAGGAGTCTCCTACGAGCAGTACTTC.

This clonotype was detected ten times or more. This chain links TRBV28 with TRBJ2-2, with 11 bases fitting TRBD2. The V segment lost 6 bases and the J segment 6 bases; nucleotides outside the gene matches: 12. This CDR3 is built from 17 residues. Germline V gene sequence: CDR1 MDHEN, CDR2 SYDVKM. Here the CDR3 reads CASSLPGLAVAAGELFF. Here the CDR3 DNA reads TGTGCCAGCAGCCTTCCGGGACTAGCGGTAGCGGCCGGGGAGCTGTTTTTT.

As to this clonotype: A read error may be the cause here, since a much bigger clone is one base away. The chain joins TRBV20-1 to TRBJ1-2; D is uncertain. Germline lookup yields CDR1 DFQATT and CDR2 SNEGSKA (reference sequence). CDR3 size: 10 residues. Trimming shortened V by 6 bases and J by 6 bases, and 8 bases separated the two germline ends. CDR3 coding DNA: TGCAGTGCCGTACCTAATGGCTACACCTTC. Protein: CSAVPNGYTF.

This clonotype has only a few counts. The V call is TRBV2, the J call TRBJ2-3; the match to TRBD1 covers 8 bases. Per germline, CDR1 SNHLY and CDR2 FYNNEI. Unmatched junction bases numbered 8, after V lost 6 bases and J lost 0 bases. The CDR3 is 16 residues long. In DNA form, the CDR3 reads TGTGCCAGCAGCGCTGCAGGGGGCACTAGCACAGATACGCAGTATTTT. Protein product: CASSAAGGTSTDTQYF.

There are many counts of this clonotype. This chain connects TRBV6-5 to TRBJ1-6, with 7 bases that match TRBD1. Germline trimming cut 2 bases from V and 8 bases from J; bases unmatched to any gene: 9. This CDR3 is built from 16 residues. Per the germline V gene, CDR1 is MNHEY and CDR2 is SVGAGI. CDR3 amino acids: CASSYRAGGRDSPLHF. The CDR3 nucleotides are TGTGCCAGCAGTTACAGGGCAGGGGGAAGAGATTCACCCCTCCACTTT.

This clonotype showed up just a few times. V usage is TRBV20-1 and J usage is TRBJ2-3, with TRBD2 matching over 7 bases. The CDR3 is 15 amino acids. The germline gives CDR1 DFQATT, CDR2 SNEGSKA (reference sequence). With V trimmed by 0 bases and J by 2 bases, 5 bases remained unmatched. The CDR3 coding sequence is TGCAGTGCTAGAGATCCTAGCGGTTTCACAGATACGCAGTATTTT. Protein sequence: CSARDPSGFTDTQYF.

CDR3 residues: CASSDEREQYF. The CDR3, as DNA: TGTGCCAGCAGTGATGAACGGGAGCAGTACTTC. The J gene is TRBJ2-7, the V gene TRBV2; D uncertain. The V end lost 3 bases, the J end lost 7 bases, and 7 bases lay between the germline ends. The CDR3 length is 11 residues. The germline CDR1 and CDR2 sequences are SNHLY and FYNNEI.

This clonotype came up many times. This CDR3 is CASSGTGPRGYTF. The CDR3 nucleotides are TGTGCCAGCAGTGGGACCGGTCCGAGAGGCTACACCTTC. The chain links TRBV25-1 to TRBJ1-2; D gene uncertain. This CDR3 has 13 amino acids. Trimming stripped 4 bases from V and 8 bases from J, with 14 bases between. Germline V lookup: CDR1 MGHDK, CDR2 SYGVNS.

The table lists this clonotype with a few counts. A junction end diverges from the germline sequence, so it may reflect a read error. The chain has TRBV7-8 and TRBJ2-1; 10 bases agree with TRBD2. Germline CDR1 is SGHVS and CDR2 is FQNEAQ. This CDR3 is built from 13 residues. DNA for the CDR3: TGTGCCAGCAGCTTGGCTCCGCGACTAGCGGGCCCTTTT. As protein: CASSLAPRLAGPF.

This clonotype was counted ten times or more. The chain links TRBV28 to TRBJ1-5; TRBD1 matches 8 bases. CDR3 length: 14 residues. Trimming removed 5 bases from V and 6 bases from J; junction bases left unmatched: 6. Germline loops: CDR1 MDHEN, CDR2 SYDVKM. The CDR3 DNA is TGTGCCAGCAGTCCCCGGACAGGGAGTCAGCCCCAGCATTTT. Protein sequence: CASSPRTGSQPQHF.

At least ten counts were recorded for this clonotype. V is TRBV7-8 and J is TRBJ1-1; tentative D call: TRBD1 (6 bases). Trimming shortened V by 1 base and J by 11 bases, and 17 bases separated the two germline ends. The CDR3 covers 14 residues. The germline CDR1 and CDR2 sequences are SGHVS and FQNEAQ. The DNA of the CDR3 is TGTGCCAGCAGCTTAGGGGGGGCGCGTAGCTTGGCTTTCTTT. The encoded protein is CASSLGGARSLAFF.

This chain joins TRBV7-8 and TRBJ2-2; D may be TRBD2 (5 bases). V gave up 7 bases and J gave up 0 bases, with 15 bases separating them. Germline assignment: CDR1 SGHVS and CDR2 FQNEAQ. This CDR3 contains 16 residues. In nucleotides, the CDR3 is TGTGCCAGCACCATGACGGGAAACCCGAACACCGGGGAGCTGTTTTTT. As protein: CASTMTGNPNTGELFF.